Below, 27 T cell receptor beta chains from the same sample are listed, as sequenced in a study of blood T cell repertoires in COVID-19. The repertoire was sequenced with immunoSEQ multiplex PCR; TCRdb's copy has only in-frame clones and lacks some. The sample consists of roughly 180,000 clones, 75% to 85% of them appearing once. Specimen: peripheral blood. Every receptor here comes from a woman in her forties with COVID-19, enrolled during active disease.

V and J are TRBV19 and TRBJ1-5; D remains unclear. Germline loops: CDR1 LNHDA, CDR2 SQIVND (reference sequence). The CDR3 covers 15 residues. The ends were cut back, 6 bases at V and 0 bases at J, with 12 bases in the middle. DNA for the CDR3: TGTGCCAGTAGCGTTGTCGGAGTTAGCAATCAGCCCCAGCATTTT. It codes for CASSVVGVSNQPQHF.

The chain has TRBV2 and TRBJ2-3; 7 positions agree with TRBD1. The CDR3 is 16 residues long. The V gene end was trimmed by 4 bases and the J gene end by 0 bases; junction bases not matched to a gene: 7. The germline V gene encodes CDR1 SNHLY and CDR2 FYNNEI. The CDR3 protein is CASSGRDSSSTDTQYF. DNA for the CDR3: TGTGCCAGCAGTGGACGGGACAGCTCTAGCACAGATACGCAGTATTTT.

CDR3 loop: CATSRVQGEDTQYF. The CDR3 DNA sequence: TGTGCCACCAGCAGAGTACAGGGGGAAGATACGCAGTATTTT. The chain employs TRBV15 and TRBJ2-3, with 8 nucleotides matching TRBD1. The junction had 2 bases not matched to a gene; V was cut back by 1 base and J by 5 bases. Germline values: CDR1 LNHNV, CDR2 YYDKDF (reference sequence). The CDR3 totals 14 residues.

The chain joins TRBV7-6 to TRBJ2-1, with D possibly being TRBD2 (7 bases). The CDR3 has 16 residues. The germline CDR1 and CDR2 sequences are SGHVS and FNYEAQ. Deletions cut 2 bases from V and 7 bases from J, with 18 bases between. The CDR3 protein is CASSLFGGPGSNEQFF. CDR3 DNA sequence: TGTGCCAGCAGCTTATTCGGGGGGCCAGGTTCTAATGAGCAGTTCTTC.

The chain uses TRBV9 and TRBJ1-1; TRBD1 aligns across 9 bases. This CDR3 contains 15 residues. The V and J ends lost 4 bases and 0 bases, in that order; junction bases with no gene match: 4. Germline CDR1 SGDLS, CDR2 YYNGEE. The CDR3 loop reads CASSPQGALNTEAFF. Written as DNA, the CDR3 is TGTGCCAGCAGCCCACAGGGGGCCTTGAACACTGAAGCTTTCTTT.

The chain joins TRBV6-1 to TRBJ1-4; D not resolved. CDR3 size: 12 residues. Germline V gene lookup returns CDR1 MNHNS and CDR2 SASEGT. V gave up 2 bases and J gave up 8 bases, with 6 bases separating them. CDR3 sequence (DNA): TGTGCCAGCAGTGAACTGGCAGAAAAACTGTTTTTT. Its protein product is CASSELAEKLFF.

The chain recombines TRBV3-1 (or the pseudogene TRBV3-2) with TRBJ2-3, with D possibly TRBD2 on 5 matching bases. CDR3 length: 14 amino acids. From germline, CDR1 is LGHDT and CDR2 YNNKEL (reference sequence). V was clipped by 0 bases and J by 1 base, with 5 bases between them. This CDR3 is CASSQDGGTDTQYF. The CDR3, as DNA: TGTGCCAGCAGCCAAGACGGGGGCACAGATACGCAGTATTTT.

The V and J genes are TRBV7-9 and TRBJ1-2; D is unclear. The CDR3 length is 14 residues. V lost 5 bases and J 0 bases, leaving 10 bases between the germline ends. CDR1 SEHNR and CDR2 FQNEAQ come from the germline V gene (reference sequence). Here the CDR3 reads CASSPQVTNYGYTF. The CDR3 DNA is TGTGCCAGCAGCCCCCAGGTTACTAACTATGGCTACACCTTC.

The chain has TRBV12-3 or TRBV12-4 and TRBJ2-7; TRBD1 matches 7 bases. This CDR3 contains 12 residues. The J segment lost 5 bases and the V segment lost 6 bases, leaving 4 bases of the junction unmatched. In DNA, the CDR3 is TGTGCCAGCAGCTACACAGGGGACGAGCAGTACTTC. This gives the protein CASSYTGDEQYF.

The genes are TRBV7-2 and TRBJ2-1; the match to TRBD1 covers 8 bases. With V trimmed by 1 base and J by 7 bases, 9 bases remained unmatched. Germline CDR1 and CDR2: SGHTA and FQGNSA. The CDR3 is 16 amino acids. Here the CDR3 reads CASSLDRTGTRNEQFF. CDR3 DNA sequence: TGTGCCAGCAGCTTAGACCGGACAGGGACAAGAAATGAGCAGTTCTTC.

This clone was seen only once. The V and J genes are TRBV3-1 (or the pseudogene TRBV3-2) and TRBJ2-3; maybe TRBD2 (6 bases). V was pared by 1 base and J by 11 bases, with 10 bases between. The CDR3 extends over 12 amino acids. Germline V gene data show CDR1 as LGHDT and CDR2 as YNNKEL (reference sequence). The CDR3: CASSQGRGGQYF. DNA of the CDR3: TGTGCCAGCAGCCAAGGAAGGGGAGGGCAGTATTTT.

The rearrangement uses TRBV11-2 and TRBJ2-3; 8 bases are a match to TRBD1. With V trimmed by 4 bases and J by 0 bases, 3 bases remained unmatched. The CDR3 extends over 15 amino acids. Looked up from germline, CDR1 is SGHAT and CDR2 is FQNNGV. CDR3 loop: CASSSAGGSTDTQYF. The CDR3 DNA is TGTGCCAGCAGCTCGGCAGGGGGCAGCACAGATACGCAGTATTTT.

The CDR3 DNA reads as TGTGCCTGGAGTCCCGACAGGGGGAAGGGGTCCAAAAACATTCAGTACTTC. It specifies CAWSPDRGKGSKNIQYF. V usage is TRBV30 and J usage is TRBJ2-4; 9 nucleotides match TRBD1. V was pared by 2 bases and J by 2 bases, with 10 bases of the junction left unmatched. The CDR3 contains 17 residues. Germline V gene sequence: CDR1 GTSNPN, CDR2 SVGIG (reference sequence). Supplemented by reference TRBV30 and TRBJ2-4, the full variable domain reads SQTIHQWPATLVQPVGSPLSLECTVEGTSNPNLYWYRQAAGRGLQLLFYSVGIGQISSEVPQNLSASRPQDRQFILSSKKLLLSDSGFYLCAWSPDRGKGSKNIQYFGAGTRLSVL.

In its sample, this clone was seen a few times. This sequence joins TRBV6-5 and TRBJ1-2, with a weak D call TRBD1 (6 bases). This CDR3 is built from 15 residues. Germline CDR1 is MNHEY and CDR2 is SVGAGI. V was pared by 5 bases and J by 2 bases, with 15 bases between. The DNA for the CDR3 is TGTGCCAGCAGTAATCAGGGACAATACAACTATGGCTACACCTTC. This gives the protein CASSNQGQYNYGYTF.

This clone was counted once. The chain links TRBV6-5 to TRBJ1-2, with D perhaps matching TRBD1 (5 bases). In germline, CDR1 is MNHEY, CDR2 SVGAGI. V was clipped by 7 bases and J by 9 bases, with 15 bases between them. This CDR3 region has 12 residues. The CDR3 region has the DNA TGTGCCAGCACCACCCTCCGGGGGAGCTACACCTTC. Protein product: CASTTLRGSYTF.

The chain combines TRBV4-2 with TRBJ2-1, with TRBD1 matching over 8 bases. CDR1 and CDR2 (germline): LGHNA, YNFKEQ. The ends lost 0 bases at V and 15 bases at J; junction bases unmatched: 7. The CDR3 has 13 residues. The CDR3 here is CASSQEIRQGSFF. The CDR3 region has the DNA TGTGCCAGCAGCCAAGAAATTAGACAGGGGTCGTTCTTC.

This clone was picked up a small number of times. The chain is built from TRBV3-1 (or the pseudogene TRBV3-2) and TRBJ1-1; the D is unclear. V gave up 3 bases and J gave up 7 bases, with 9 bases separating them. There are 12 residues in the CDR3. Germline CDR1 and CDR2: LGHDT and YNNKEL (reference sequence). The CDR3 reads CASSHPPGEAFF. In DNA form, the CDR3 reads TGTGCCAGCAGCCACCCTCCGGGTGAAGCTTTCTTT.

This clone was counted a single time. V is TRBV9 and J is TRBJ1-4; 7 nucleotides match TRBD1. The germline V gene has CDR1 SGDLS and CDR2 YYNGEE. V lost 3 bases to trimming and J lost 1 base; unmatched junction nucleotides: 3. CDR3 length: 15 amino acids. CDR3 sequence reads: CASSATGVTNEKLFF. The CDR3 bases are TGTGCCAGCAGCGCTACAGGGGTAACTAATGAAAAACTGTTTTTT.

This chain connects TRBV27 to TRBJ2-7, with 7 bases matching TRBD2. V gave up 2 bases and J gave up 5 bases; unmatched junction bases: 6. The length of the CDR3 is 14 residues. Germline CDR1 and CDR2: MNHEY and SMNVEV (reference sequence). Written as DNA, the CDR3 is TGTGCCAGCAGTTTAGGGGGAGGGTTCAACGAGCAGTACTTC. This encodes CASSLGGGFNEQYF.

The chain recombines TRBV4-2 with TRBJ2-1; 7 bases fit TRBD2. The CDR3 consists of 19 residues. Trimming cost V 4 bases and J 6 bases; bases outside gene matches: 21. Looked up from germline, CDR1 is LGHNA and CDR2 is YNFKEQ. Here the CDR3 reads CASSRRKGYSGDDGNEQFF. The CDR3 nucleotides read TGTGCCAGCAGCCGTCGGAAGGGGTACAGCGGGGATGACGGCAATGAGCAGTTCTTC.

J is TRBJ1-2 and V is TRBV4-1; 7 bases agree with TRBD1. V lost 0 bases to trimming and J lost 8 bases; unmatched junction nucleotides: 18. The CDR3 has 18 amino acids. Per the germline V gene, CDR1 is MGHRA and CDR2 is YSYEKL. CDR3 residues: CASSQDTGARTGRGGYTF. The CDR3 coding sequence is TGCGCCAGCAGCCAAGATACAGGGGCACGCACGGGCCGCGGGGGCTACACCTTC.

This chain connects TRBV7-9 to TRBJ1-1; D is uncertain. The V and J ends lost 6 bases and 1 base respectively, with 9 bases between them. The CDR3 length is 13 residues. The V gene's germline CDR1 is SEHNR and CDR2 FQNEAQ (reference sequence). The CDR3 sequence: CASREVANTEAFF. In DNA form, the CDR3 reads TGTGCCAGCAGGGAGGTCGCGAACACTGAAGCTTTCTTT.

With respect to this clone: The junction shows a germline mismatch at one end, possibly a read error. CDR3 sequence: CASSLAGAGAETQYF. The CDR3 DNA reads as TGTGCTAGCAGCTTGGCGGGGGCCGGGGCCGAGACCCAGTACTTC. The J gene is TRBJ2-5, the V gene TRBV7-7; perhaps TRBD2 as D (7 bases). Germline lookup yields CDR1 SSHAT and CDR2 FNYEAQ (reference sequence). This CDR3 is 15 amino acids long.

The gene calls are TRBV6-5 and TRBJ1-2; the D gene is possibly TRBD1 (5 bases). The CDR3 loop spans 13 amino acids. CDR1 MNHEY and CDR2 SVGAGI come from the germline V gene. Trimming cost V 6 bases and J 8 bases, with 16 bases left between them. The CDR3 is CASRFPMGRGYTF. For the CDR3, the DNA is TGTGCCAGCAGGTTTCCAATGGGGCGGGGCTACACCTTC.

J is TRBJ2-2 and V is TRBV7-9, with 11 bases fitting TRBD2. The CDR3 length is 15 residues. From germline, CDR1 is SEHNR and CDR2 FQNEAQ (reference sequence). After removal of 5 bases from V and 5 bases from J, the junction contained 4 bases not matched to a gene. Here the CDR3 reads CASSPSGGLTGELFF. For the CDR3, the DNA is TGTGCCAGCAGCCCTAGCGGGGGGTTAACCGGGGAGCTGTTTTTT.

J is TRBJ2-7 and V is TRBV10-1; TRBD2 matches at 10 bases. The germline gives CDR1 WNHNN, CDR2 SYGVQD (reference sequence). This CDR3 is 16 amino acids long. V was clipped by 6 bases and J by 7 bases; unmatched bases: 15. This chain's CDR3 is CASSDPASGRSYEQYF. The CDR3 DNA reads as TGCGCCAGCAGCGATCCTGCTAGCGGGAGATCGTATGAGCAGTACTTC.

V and J are TRBV19 and TRBJ1-2; weak D call: TRBD1 (6 bases). Per the germline V gene, CDR1 is LNHDA and CDR2 is SQIVND (reference sequence). This CDR3 has 14 residues. Trimming left V 2 bases short and J 2 bases short, with 9 bases between. The CDR3 sequence: CASSIQGKNYGYTF. CDR3 DNA sequence: TGTGCCAGTAGTATACAGGGGAAGAACTATGGCTACACCTTC.